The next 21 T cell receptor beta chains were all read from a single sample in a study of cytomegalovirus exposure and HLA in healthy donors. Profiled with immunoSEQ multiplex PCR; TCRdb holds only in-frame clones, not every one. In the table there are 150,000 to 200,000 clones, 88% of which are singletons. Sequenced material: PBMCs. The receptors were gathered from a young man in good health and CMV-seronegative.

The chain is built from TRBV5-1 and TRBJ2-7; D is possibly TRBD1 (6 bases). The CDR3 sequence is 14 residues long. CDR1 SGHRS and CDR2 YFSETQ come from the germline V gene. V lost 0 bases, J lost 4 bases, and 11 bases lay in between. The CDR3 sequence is CASSLGGDNYEQYV. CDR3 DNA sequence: TGCGCCAGCAGCTTGGGAGGGGACAATTACGAGCAGTACGTC.

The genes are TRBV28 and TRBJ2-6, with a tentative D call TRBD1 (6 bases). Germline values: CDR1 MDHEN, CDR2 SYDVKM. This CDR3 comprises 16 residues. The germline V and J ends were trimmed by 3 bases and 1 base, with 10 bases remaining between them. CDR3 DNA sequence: TGTGCCAGCAGTTTCACAGGGTTGTCTGGGGCCAACGTCCTGACTTTC. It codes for CASSFTGLSGANVLTF.

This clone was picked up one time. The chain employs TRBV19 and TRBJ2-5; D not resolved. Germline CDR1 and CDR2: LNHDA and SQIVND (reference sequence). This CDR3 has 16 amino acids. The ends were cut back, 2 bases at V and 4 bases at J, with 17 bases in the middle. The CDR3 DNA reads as TGTGCCAGTAGTATAAAGTACGGTATTGCCCGAGAGACCCAGTACTTC. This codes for CASSIKYGIARETQYF.

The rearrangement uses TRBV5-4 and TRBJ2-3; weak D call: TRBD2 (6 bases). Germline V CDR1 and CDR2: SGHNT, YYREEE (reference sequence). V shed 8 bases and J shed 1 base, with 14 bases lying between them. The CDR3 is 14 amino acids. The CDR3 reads CASQPGVGTDTQYF. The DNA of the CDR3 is TGTGCCAGTCAACCGGGAGTTGGCACAGATACGCAGTATTTT.

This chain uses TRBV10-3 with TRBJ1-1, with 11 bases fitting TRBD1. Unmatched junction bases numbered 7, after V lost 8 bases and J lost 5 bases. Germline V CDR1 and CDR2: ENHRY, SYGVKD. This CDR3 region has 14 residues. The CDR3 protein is CAIGSGTGGTEAFF. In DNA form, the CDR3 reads TGTGCCATCGGGTCCGGGACAGGGGGGACTGAAGCTTTCTTT.

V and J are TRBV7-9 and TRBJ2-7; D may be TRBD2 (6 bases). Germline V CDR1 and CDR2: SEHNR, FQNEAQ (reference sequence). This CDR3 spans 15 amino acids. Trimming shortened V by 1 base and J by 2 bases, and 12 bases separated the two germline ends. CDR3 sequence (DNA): TGTGCCAGCAGCTTAGGTCTGGGAGGCCCCTACGAGCAGTACTTC. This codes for CASSLGLGGPYEQYF. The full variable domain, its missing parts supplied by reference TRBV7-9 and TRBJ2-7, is DTGVSQNPRHKITKRGQNVTFRCDPISEHNRLYWYRQTLGQGPEFLTYFQNEAQLEKSRLLSDRFSAERPKGSFSTLEIQRTEQGDSAMYLCASSLGLGGPYEQYFGPGTRLTVT.

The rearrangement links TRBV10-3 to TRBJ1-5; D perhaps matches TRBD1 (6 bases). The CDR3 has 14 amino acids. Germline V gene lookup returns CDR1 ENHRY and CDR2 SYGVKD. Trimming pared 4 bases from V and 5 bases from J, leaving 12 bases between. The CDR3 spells CAISADRRDQPQHF. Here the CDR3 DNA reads TGTGCCATCAGTGCCGACAGGCGAGATCAGCCCCAGCATTTT.

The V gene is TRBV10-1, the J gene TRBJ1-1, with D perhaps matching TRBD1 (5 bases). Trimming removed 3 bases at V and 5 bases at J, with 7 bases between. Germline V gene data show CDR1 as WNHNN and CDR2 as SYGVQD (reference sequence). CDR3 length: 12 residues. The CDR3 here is CASSDQGTEAFF. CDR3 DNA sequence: TGCGCCAGCAGTGATCAGGGTACTGAAGCTTTCTTT.

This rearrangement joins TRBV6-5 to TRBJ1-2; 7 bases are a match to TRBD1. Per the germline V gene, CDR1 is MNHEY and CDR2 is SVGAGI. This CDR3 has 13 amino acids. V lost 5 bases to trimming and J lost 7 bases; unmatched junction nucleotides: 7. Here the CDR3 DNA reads TGTGCCAGCAGTAGCCGGGACAGTAGTGGCTACACCTTC. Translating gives CASSSRDSSGYTF.

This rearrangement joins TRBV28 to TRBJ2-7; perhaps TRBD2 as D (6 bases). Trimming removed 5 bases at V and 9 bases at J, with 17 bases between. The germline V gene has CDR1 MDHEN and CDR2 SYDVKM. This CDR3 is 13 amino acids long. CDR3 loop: CASSPNALGGQYF. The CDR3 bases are TGTGCCAGCAGTCCAAATGCGTTGGGGGGGCAGTACTTC.

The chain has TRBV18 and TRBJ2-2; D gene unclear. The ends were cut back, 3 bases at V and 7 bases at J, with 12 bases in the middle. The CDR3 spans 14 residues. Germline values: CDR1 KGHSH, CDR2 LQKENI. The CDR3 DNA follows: TGTGCCAGCTCACCTACCCCACCGGGCGGGGAGCTGTTTTTT. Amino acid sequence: CASSPTPPGGELFF.

This chain's CDR3 is CASSDQRGSGGNTEAFF. In nucleotides, the CDR3 is TGCGCCAGCAGTGACCAACGAGGCTCAGGGGGCAACACTGAAGCTTTCTTT. The rearrangement uses TRBV10-1 and TRBJ1-1; 8 bases match TRBD1. The germline V gene has CDR1 WNHNN and CDR2 SYGVQD (reference sequence). This CDR3 comprises 17 residues. Trimming removed 3 bases from V and 2 bases from J; junction bases left unmatched: 11.

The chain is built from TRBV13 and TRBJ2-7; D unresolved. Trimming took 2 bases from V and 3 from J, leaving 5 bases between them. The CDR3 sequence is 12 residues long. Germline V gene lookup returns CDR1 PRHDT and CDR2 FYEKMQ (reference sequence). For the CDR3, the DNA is TGTGCCAGCAGCTTATCGGGCTACGAGCAGTACTTC. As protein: CASSLSGYEQYF. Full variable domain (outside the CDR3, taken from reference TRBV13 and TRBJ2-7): AAGVIQSPRHLIKEKRETATLKCYPIPRHDTVYWYQQGPGQDPQFLISFYEKMQSDKGSIPDRFSAQQFSDYHSELNMSSLELGDSALYFCASSLSGYEQYFGPGTRLTVT.

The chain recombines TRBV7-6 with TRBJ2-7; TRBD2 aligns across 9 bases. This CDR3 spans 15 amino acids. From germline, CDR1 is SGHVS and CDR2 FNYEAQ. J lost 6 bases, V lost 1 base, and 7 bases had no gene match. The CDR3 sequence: CASSLGASGKGEQYF. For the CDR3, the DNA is TGTGCCAGCAGCTTAGGGGCTAGCGGGAAGGGCGAGCAGTACTTC. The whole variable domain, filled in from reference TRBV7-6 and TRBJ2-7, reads GAGVSQSPRYKVTKRGQDVALRCDPISGHVSLYWYRQALGQGPEFLTYFNYEAQQDKSGLPNDRFSAERPEGSISTLTIQRTEQRDSAMYRCASSLGASGKGEQYFGPGTRLTVT.

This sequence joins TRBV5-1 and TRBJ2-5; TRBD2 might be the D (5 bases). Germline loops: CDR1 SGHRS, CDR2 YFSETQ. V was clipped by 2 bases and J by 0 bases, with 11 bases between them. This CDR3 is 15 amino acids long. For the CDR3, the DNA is TGCGCCAGCAGCTTTGGTAATAGCGACCAAGAGACCCAGTACTTC. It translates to CASSFGNSDQETQYF.

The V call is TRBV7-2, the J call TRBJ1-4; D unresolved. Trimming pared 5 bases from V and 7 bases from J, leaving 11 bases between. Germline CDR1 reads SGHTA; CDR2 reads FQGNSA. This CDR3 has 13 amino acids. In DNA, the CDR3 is TGTGCCAGCAGCCCTTATCTATTTGAAAAACTGTTTTTT. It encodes CASSPYLFEKLFF.

Here the CDR3 reads CASSYTGQGGGNTIYF. Written as DNA, the CDR3 is TGTGCCAGCAGTTACACCGGACAGGGAGGTGGAAACACCATATATTTT. The rearrangement links TRBV6-6 to TRBJ1-3; 8 bases fit TRBD1. CDR3 length: 16 residues. Trimming took 2 bases from V and 3 from J; bases not matched to a gene: 6. Germline loops: CDR1 MNHNY, CDR2 SVGAGI (reference sequence).

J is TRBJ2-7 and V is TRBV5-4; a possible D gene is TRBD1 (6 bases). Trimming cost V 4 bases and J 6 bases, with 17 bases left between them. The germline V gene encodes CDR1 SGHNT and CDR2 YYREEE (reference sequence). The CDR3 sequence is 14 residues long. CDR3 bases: TGTGCCAGCAGCACCATATCAGGGGCCGGCGAGCAGTACGTC. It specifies CASSTISGAGEQYV.

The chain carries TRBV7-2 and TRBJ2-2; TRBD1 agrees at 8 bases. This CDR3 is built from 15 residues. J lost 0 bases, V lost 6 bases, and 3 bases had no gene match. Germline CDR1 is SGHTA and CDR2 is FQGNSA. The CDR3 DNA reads TGTGCCAGCAGTAAACAGGGGGCGAACACCGGGGAGCTGTTTTTT. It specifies CASSKQGANTGELFF.

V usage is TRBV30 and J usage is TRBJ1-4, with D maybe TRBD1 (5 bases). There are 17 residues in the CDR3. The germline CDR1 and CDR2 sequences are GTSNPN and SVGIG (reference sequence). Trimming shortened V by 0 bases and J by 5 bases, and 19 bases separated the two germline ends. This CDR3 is CAWSVTRREGLNEKLFF. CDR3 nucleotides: TGTGCCTGGAGTGTAACTCGTAGGGAGGGGTTAAATGAAAAACTGTTTTTT.

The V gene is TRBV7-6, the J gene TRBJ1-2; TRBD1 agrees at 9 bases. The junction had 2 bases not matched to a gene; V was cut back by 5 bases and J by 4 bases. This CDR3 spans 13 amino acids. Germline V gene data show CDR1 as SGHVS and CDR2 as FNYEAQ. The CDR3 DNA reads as TGTGCCAGCAGCGAGGACAGGGGCTATGGCTACACCTTC. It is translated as CASSEDRGYGYTF.